This T cell receptor (beta chain) was identified in a study of molecular identifiers for immune sequencing clone quantification. Study-wide points: A single cell's spiked Jurkat TCR RNA was reportedly detectable among approximately 930,000 naive cells. Naive cells had under 1% of molecules in clones above 20 RNA copies, effectors over 97%.

As to this clonotype: The target antigen is unknown.

In TCRdb, the PCR reads were re-called with MiXCR into one record per CDR3 protein. The sample has approximately 630,000 distinct CDR3 sequences; roughly 27% are singletons. Sequenced: naive CD8+ T cells from blood, with Jurkat cell RNA spiked in. The subset here: FACS-sorted CD8+CD4-CCR7+CD45RA+ naive T cells. This receptor was obtained from a human donor in good health. Some libraries in this study had Jurkat cell RNA spiked in.

Here the CDR3 reads CAALDRINEKLFF. The DNA of the CDR3 is TGTGCCGCCCTGGACAGAATAAATGAAAAACTGTTTTTT. The rearrangement links TRBV27 to TRBJ1-4; a possible D gene is TRBD1 (6 bases). CDR1 and CDR2 (germline): MNHEY, SMNVEV (reference sequence). The CDR3 contains 13 residues. V was pared by 11 bases and J by 5 bases, with 15 bases between.